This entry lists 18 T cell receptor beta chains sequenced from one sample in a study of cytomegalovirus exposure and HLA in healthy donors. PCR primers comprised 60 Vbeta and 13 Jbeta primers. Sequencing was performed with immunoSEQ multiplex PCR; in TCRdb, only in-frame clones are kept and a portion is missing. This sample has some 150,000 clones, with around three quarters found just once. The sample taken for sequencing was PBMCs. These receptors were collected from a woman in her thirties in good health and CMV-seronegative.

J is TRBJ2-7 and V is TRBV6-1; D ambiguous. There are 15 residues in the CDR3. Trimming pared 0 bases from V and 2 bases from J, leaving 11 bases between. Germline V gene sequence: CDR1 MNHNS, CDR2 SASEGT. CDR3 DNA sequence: TGTGCCAGCAGTGAAGCGGCCAGTCTTCCCTACGAGCAGTACTTC. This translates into CASSEAASLPYEQYF.

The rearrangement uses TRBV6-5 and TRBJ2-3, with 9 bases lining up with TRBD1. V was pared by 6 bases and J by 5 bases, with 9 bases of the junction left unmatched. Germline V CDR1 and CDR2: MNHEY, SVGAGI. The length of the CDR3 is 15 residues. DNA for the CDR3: TGTGCCAGCAGAGTGGGACAGGGTGATAGAGATACGCAGTATTTT. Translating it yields CASRVGQGDRDTQYF.

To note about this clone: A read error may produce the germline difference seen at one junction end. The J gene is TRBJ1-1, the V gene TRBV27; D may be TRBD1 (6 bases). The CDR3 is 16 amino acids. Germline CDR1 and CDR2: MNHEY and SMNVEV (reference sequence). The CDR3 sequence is CASSLMPTGGYTETFF. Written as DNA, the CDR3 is TGTGCCAGCAGTTTAATGCCGACAGGAGGTTACACTGAAACTTTCTTT.

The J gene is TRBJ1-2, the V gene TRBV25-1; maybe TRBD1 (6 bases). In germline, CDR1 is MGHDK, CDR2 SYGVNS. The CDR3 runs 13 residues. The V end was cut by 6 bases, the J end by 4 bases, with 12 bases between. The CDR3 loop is CASSPRGSYGYTF. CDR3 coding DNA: TGTGCCAGCAGCCCCAGGGGCAGCTATGGCTACACCTTC.

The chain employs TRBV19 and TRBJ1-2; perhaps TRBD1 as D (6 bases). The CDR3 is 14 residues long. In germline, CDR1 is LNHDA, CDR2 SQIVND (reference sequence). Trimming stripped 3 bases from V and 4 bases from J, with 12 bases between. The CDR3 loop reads CASSIGGGLYGYTF. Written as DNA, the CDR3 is TGTGCCAGTAGTATTGGGGGCGGACTCTATGGCTACACCTTC.

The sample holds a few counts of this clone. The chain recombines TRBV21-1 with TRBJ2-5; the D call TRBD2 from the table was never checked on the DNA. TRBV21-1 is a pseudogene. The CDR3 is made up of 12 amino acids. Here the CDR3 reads CASFLLKETQYF. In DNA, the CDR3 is TGTGCCAGCTTCCTTTTAAAAGAGACCCAGTACTTC.

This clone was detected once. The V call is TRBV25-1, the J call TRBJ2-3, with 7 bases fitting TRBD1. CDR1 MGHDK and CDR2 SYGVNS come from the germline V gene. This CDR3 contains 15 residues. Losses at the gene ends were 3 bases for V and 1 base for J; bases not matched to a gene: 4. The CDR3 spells CASSEYRGGTDTQYF. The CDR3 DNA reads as TGTGCCAGCAGTGAGTACAGGGGAGGCACAGATACGCAGTATTTT.

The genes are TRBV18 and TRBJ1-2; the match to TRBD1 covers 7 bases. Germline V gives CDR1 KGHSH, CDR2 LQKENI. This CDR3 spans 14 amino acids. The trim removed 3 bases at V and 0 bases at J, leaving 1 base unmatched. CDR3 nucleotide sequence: TGTGCCAGCTCACCGGGGACAGCTAACTATGGCTACACCTTC. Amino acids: CASSPGTANYGYTF.

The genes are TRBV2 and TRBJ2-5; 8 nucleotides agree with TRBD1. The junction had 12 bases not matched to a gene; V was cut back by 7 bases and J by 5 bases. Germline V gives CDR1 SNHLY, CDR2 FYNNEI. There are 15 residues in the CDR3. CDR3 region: CASTNDQGAWETQYF. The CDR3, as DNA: TGTGCCAGCACCAACGACCAGGGGGCGTGGGAGACCCAGTACTTC.

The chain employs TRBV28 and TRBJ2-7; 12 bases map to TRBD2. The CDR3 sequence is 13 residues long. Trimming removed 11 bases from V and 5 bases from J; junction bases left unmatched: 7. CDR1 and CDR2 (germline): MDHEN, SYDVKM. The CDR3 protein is CAGGLAGFDEQYF. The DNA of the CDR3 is TGTGCCGGAGGACTAGCGGGGTTCGACGAGCAGTACTTC.

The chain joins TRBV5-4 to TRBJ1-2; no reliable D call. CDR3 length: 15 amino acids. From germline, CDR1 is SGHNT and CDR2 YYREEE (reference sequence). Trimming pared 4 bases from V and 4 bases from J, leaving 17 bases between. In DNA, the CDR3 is TGTGCCAGCAGCCCATCGACCAGAGGTTCCTATGGCTACACCTTC. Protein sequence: CASSPSTRGSYGYTF.

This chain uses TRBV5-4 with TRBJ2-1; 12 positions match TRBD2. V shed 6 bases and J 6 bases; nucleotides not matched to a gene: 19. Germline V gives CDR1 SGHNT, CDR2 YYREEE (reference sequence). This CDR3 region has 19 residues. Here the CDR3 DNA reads TGTGCCAGCATCAATCCGTCTAGCGGGGGGGCATTAAGTGCCAATGAGCAGTTCTTC. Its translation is CASINPSSGGALSANEQFF.

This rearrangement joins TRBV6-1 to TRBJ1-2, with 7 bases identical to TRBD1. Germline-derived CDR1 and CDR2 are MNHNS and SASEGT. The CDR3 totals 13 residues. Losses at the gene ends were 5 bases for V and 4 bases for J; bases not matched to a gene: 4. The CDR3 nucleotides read TGTGCCAGCAGTTATACAGGGGCCTATGGCTACACCTTC. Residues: CASSYTGAYGYTF.

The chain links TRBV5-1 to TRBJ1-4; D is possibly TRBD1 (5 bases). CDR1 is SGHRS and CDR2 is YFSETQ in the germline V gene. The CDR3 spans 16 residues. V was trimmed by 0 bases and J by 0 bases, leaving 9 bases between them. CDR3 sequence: CASSLVSGATNEKLFF. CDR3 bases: TGCGCCAGCAGCTTGGTTTCGGGGGCAACTAATGAAAAACTGTTTTTT. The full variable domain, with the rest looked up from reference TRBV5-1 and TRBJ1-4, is KAGVTQTPRYLIKTRGQQVTLSCSPISGHRSVSWYQQTPGQGLQFLFEYFSETQRNKGNFPGRFSGRQFSNSRSEMNVSTLELGDSALYLCASSLVSGATNEKLFFGSGTQLSVL.

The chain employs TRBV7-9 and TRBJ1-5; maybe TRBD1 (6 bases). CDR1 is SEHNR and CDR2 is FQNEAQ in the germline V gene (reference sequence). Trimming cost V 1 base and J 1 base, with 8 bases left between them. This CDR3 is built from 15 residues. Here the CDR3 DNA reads TGTGCCAGCAGCTTAGGGGACACGAGCAATCAGCCCCAGCATTTT. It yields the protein CASSLGDTSNQPQHF.

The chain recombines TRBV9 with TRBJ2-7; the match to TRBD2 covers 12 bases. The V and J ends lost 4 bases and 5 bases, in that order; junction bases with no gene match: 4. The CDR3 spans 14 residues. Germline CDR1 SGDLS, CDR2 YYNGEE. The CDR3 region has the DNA TGTGCCAGCAGCCCGCGACTAGCGGGGGACGAGCAGTACTTC. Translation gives CASSPRLAGDEQYF.

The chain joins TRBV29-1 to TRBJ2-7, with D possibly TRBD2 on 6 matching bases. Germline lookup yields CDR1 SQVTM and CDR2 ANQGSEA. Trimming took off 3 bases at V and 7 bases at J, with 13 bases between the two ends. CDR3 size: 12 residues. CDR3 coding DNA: TGCAGCGTTGACTCGGGGGTCGGGGAGCAGTACTTC. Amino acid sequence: CSVDSGVGEQYF.

The CDR3 region is CASSSEGSADEQFF. The CDR3 nucleotides read TGTGCCAGCAGCTCGGAGGGTAGCGCCGATGAGCAGTTCTTC. The V gene is TRBV9, the J gene TRBJ2-1, with D perhaps matching TRBD2 (6 bases). The CDR3 covers 14 residues. CDR1 and CDR2 from the germline V gene are SGDLS and YYNGEE. The V end was cut by 4 bases, the J end by 8 bases, with 16 bases between. The variable domain in full, with the rest retrieved from reference TRBV9 and TRBJ2-1, is DSGVTQTPKHLITATGQRVTLRCSPRSGDLSVYWYQQSLDQGLQFLIQYYNGEERAKGNILERFSAQQFPDLHSELNLSSLELGDSALYFCASSSEGSADEQFFGPGTRLTVL.